This paragraph reports one TCR beta chain. This record comes from a study of blood T cell repertoires in COVID-19. Germline lookup yields CDR1 LNHNV and CDR2 YYDKDF (reference sequence). CDR3 length equals 14 residues. Deletions cut 4 bases from V and 2 bases from J, with 12 bases between. Some clones are missing from TCRdb's copy, which holds only in-frame ones; the method was immunoSEQ multiplex PCR. The table lists about 91,000 clones, 88% of them singletons, with 4.8% in the top ten. The rearrangement joins TRBV15 to TRBJ2-7; tentatively, D is TRBD2 (6 bases). The sample consisted of peripheral blood. The clonotype was recovered from an elderly woman with active COVID-19. The CDR3 DNA is TGTGCCACCAGCACCCGGGACTTACCCTACGAGCAGTACTTC. Protein sequence: CATSTRDLPYEQYF.